Each of the 13 T cell receptor beta chains below was sequenced from the same sample in a study of follicular helper T cells after annual influenza vaccination. Time point here: 2015-2016 season, 7 days after influenza vaccination. Assay used: immunoSEQ multiplex PCR; TCRdb lists only in-frame clones, some missing. Among 6,500 to 8,000 clones, 70% to 90% were seen once, and the ten largest hold roughly 0.69%. Sequences were derived from CXCR5+ CD38- circulating T follicular helper cells from blood, sampled 7 days after influenza vaccination. Subset in this sample: circulating Tfh, non-naive CD4+CXCR5+PD-1+ (ICOS+CD38+ or ICOS-CD38-). The source is an adult who received the influenza vaccine.

Here the CDR3 DNA reads TGTGCTAGTGGTTTGACAGCTAACTATGGCTACACCTTC. This gives the protein CASGLTANYGYTF. This chain links TRBV12-5 with TRBJ1-2; D unresolved. Trimming cost V 2 bases and J 0 bases, with 4 bases left between them. The CDR3 sequence is 13 residues long. Per germline, CDR1 LGHNT and CDR2 FRNRAP.

This chain links TRBV5-4 with TRBJ2-1; D uncertain. In germline, CDR1 is SGHNT, CDR2 YYREEE (reference sequence). The CDR3 extends over 15 amino acids. Trimming shortened V by 3 bases and J by 0 bases, and 10 bases separated the two germline ends. CDR3 region: CASSSDPRSYNEQFF. The CDR3 nucleotides are TGTGCCAGCAGCTCGGACCCGCGCTCCTACAATGAGCAGTTCTTC.

The rearrangement links TRBV18 to TRBJ1-5; D not certain. This CDR3 contains 14 residues. The germline V and J ends were trimmed by 6 bases and 5 bases, with 14 bases remaining between them. Germline V lookup: CDR1 KGHSH, CDR2 LQKENI. The CDR3 spells CASSTNAGDQPQHF. The CDR3 DNA reads as TGTGCCAGCTCGACCAATGCGGGAGATCAGCCCCAGCATTTT.

The rearrangement uses TRBV5-1 and TRBJ1-4; no clear D. With 0 bases removed from V and 7 bases from J, the gap between germline ends came to 7 bases. The germline V gene has CDR1 SGHRS and CDR2 YFSETQ. The CDR3 covers 13 residues. CDR3 DNA: TGCGCCAGCAGCTTGGGGGTGGCTGAAAAACTGTTTTTT. Translating gives CASSLGVAEKLFF.

This clone occurred once. The genes are TRBV10-3 and TRBJ2-7, with a weak D call TRBD1 (6 bases). V lost 6 bases, J lost 3 bases, and 21 bases lay in between. The CDR3 length is 16 residues. Germline CDR1 and CDR2: ENHRY and SYGVKD. The CDR3 nucleotides read TGTGCCATCAGCGACCAACCGCGGCAGGGGAACTACGAGCAGTACTTC. Its translation: CAISDQPRQGNYEQYF.

The CDR3 loop reads CASSPITADYGYTF. Written as DNA, the CDR3 is TGTGCCAGCAGTCCAATCACAGCAGACTATGGCTACACCTTC. The rearrangement links TRBV27 to TRBJ1-2; D unclear. The germline V gene encodes CDR1 MNHEY and CDR2 SMNVEV (reference sequence). Trimming took off 5 bases at V and 3 bases at J, with 13 bases between the two ends. The CDR3 covers 14 residues.

Worth noting for this clone: One end of the junction varies from germline; a read error may be responsible. The rearrangement links TRBV2 to TRBJ2-1; perhaps D is TRBD1 or TRBD2 (5 bases each). Germline V CDR1 and CDR2: SNHLY, FYNNEI. The length of the CDR3 is 14 residues. The chain's CDR3 is CASGEASGHGEQFF. The CDR3 bases are TGTGCCAGCGGTGAAGCGTCGGGGCACGGGGAGCAGTTCTTC.

The rearrangement joins TRBV4-2 to TRBJ2-3; TRBD2 aligns across 8 bases. With 1 base clipped from V and 2 bases from J, the junction kept 5 bases outside the gene matches. The CDR3 is 16 amino acids. Germline V gives CDR1 LGHNA, CDR2 YNFKEQ. CDR3 in DNA: TGTGCCAGCAGCCAAGCGGCAGCGGGAGTCACAGATACGCAGTATTTT. Its protein is CASSQAAAGVTDTQYF.

The V call is TRBV6-5, the J call TRBJ2-7; TRBD2 might be the D (6 bases). Germline V gene sequence: CDR1 MNHEY, CDR2 SVGAGI. CDR3 size: 14 residues. Trimming stripped 7 bases from V and 0 bases from J, with 13 bases between. The CDR3, as DNA: TGTGCCAGCATTCCTAGCGCGAGCTCCTACGAGCAGTACTTC. Its protein is CASIPSASSYEQYF.

The sample holds a few counts of this clone. The rearrangement joins TRBV11-2 to TRBJ2-7; possibly TRBD1 for D (6 bases). This CDR3 has 14 residues. V shed 4 bases and J shed 5 bases, with 15 bases lying between them. In germline, CDR1 is SGHAT, CDR2 FQNNGV. The CDR3 DNA reads as TGTGCCAGCAGCTCCCAGGGGTCGAGCGACGAGCAGTACTTC. Translation: CASSSQGSSDEQYF.

V and J are TRBV11-2 and TRBJ2-1; D gene uncertain. V was cut by 0 bases and J by 9 bases, with 15 bases left in between. Germline CDR1 is SGHAT and CDR2 is FQNNGV. The CDR3 has 15 amino acids. The CDR3: CASSLETRTSIEQFF. DNA of the CDR3: TGTGCCAGCAGCTTAGAGACCCGTACCAGCATTGAGCAGTTCTTC. The entire variable domain, with the rest obtained from reference TRBV11-2 and TRBJ2-1, is as follows: EAGVAQSPRYKIIEKRQSVAFWCNPISGHATLYWYQQILGQGPKLLIQFQNNGVVDDSQLPKDRFSAERLKGVDSTLKIQPAKLEDSAVYLCASSLETRTSIEQFFGPGTRLTVL.

This clone was picked up one time. The V call is TRBV5-1, the J call TRBJ2-3; perhaps TRBD2 as D (5 bases). The CDR3 loop spans 14 amino acids. The V and J ends lost 5 bases and 5 bases respectively, with 15 bases between them. Germline V gives CDR1 SGHRS, CDR2 YFSETQ. CDR3 nucleotides: TGCGCCAGCAGAGAGACTACCTCCGGAGATACGCAGTATTTT. It translates to CASRETTSGDTQYF.

A single count supports this clone. The chain joins TRBV11-2 to TRBJ2-3; D might be TRBD2 (6 bases). The CDR3 extends over 17 amino acids. V lost 6 bases and J lost 1, with 20 bases in between. Germline V CDR1 and CDR2: SGHAT, FQNNGV. In DNA, the CDR3 is TGTGCCAGCAGGCCGACTAGTCGGGCACAGGGCACAGATACGCAGTATTTT. Protein sequence: CASRPTSRAQGTDTQYF.